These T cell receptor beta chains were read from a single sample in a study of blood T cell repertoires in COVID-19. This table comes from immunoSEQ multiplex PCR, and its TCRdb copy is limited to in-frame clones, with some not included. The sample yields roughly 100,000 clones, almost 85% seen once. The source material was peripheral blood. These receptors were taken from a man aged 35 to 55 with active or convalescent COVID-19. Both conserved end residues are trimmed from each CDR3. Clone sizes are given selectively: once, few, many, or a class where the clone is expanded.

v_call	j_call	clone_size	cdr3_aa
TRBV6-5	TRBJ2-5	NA	ASSRSGERYETQY
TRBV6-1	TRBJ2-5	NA	ASSERSWETQY
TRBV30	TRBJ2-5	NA	AWSGTGGSPGQPQETQY
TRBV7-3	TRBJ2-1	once	ASSDTGGPVNEQF
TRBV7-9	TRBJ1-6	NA	ASSLPSRGNNSPLH
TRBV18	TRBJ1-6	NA	ASSPGQYNSPLH
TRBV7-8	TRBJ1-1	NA	ASSLWDSPTEAF
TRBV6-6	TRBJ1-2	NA	ASSSGQGHGYGYT
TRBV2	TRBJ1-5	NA	ASRTDSNQPQH
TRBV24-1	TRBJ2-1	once	ATSLKRNLYNEQF
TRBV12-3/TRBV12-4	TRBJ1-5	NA	ASSLAINQPQH
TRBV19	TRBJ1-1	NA	ASNPGQGNTEAF
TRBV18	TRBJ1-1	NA	ASSLAGTEAF
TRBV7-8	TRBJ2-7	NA	ASSKKTGGKQY
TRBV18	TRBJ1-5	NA	ASSLGHFSNQPQH
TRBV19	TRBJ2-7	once	ATGGTDTYEQY
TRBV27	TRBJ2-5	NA	ASSSFRGSEIKETQY
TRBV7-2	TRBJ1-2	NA	ASSHPGQRSPGGNYGYT
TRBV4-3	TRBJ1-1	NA	ASSLQGTEAF
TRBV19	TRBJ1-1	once	ASSLSTEVMNTEAF